This TCR beta chain was identified in a study of T cells in Graves' hyperthyroidism and ophthalmopathy. This clonotype was detected ten times or more. The CDR3 runs to 16 residues. V dropped 4 bases and J dropped 6 bases, with 22 bases sitting between them. Germline CDR1 and CDR2: MDHEN and SYDVKM. TCR beta CDR3 region amplification was performed from RNA transcripts. When the TCR CDR3 underwent first-round RT-PCR, the HTBI primer set was used. TCRdb reanalysed the multiplex PCR reads using MiXCR and keeps one entry per CDR3 protein. The table lists almost 350,000 distinct CDR3 sequences, roughly 18% of them singletons.

The specimen sequenced was blood. The chain is built from TRBV28 and TRBJ2-7; no firm D call. The receptor's source is a woman aged 40 to 55 with Graves' ophthalmopathy. The CDR3 DNA reads TGTGCCAGCAGTTCACTTCGGCTAGTATCATGGGGCGAGCAGTACTTC. Its translation: CASSSLRLVSWGEQYF.